The sequence of this T cell receptor (beta chain) was determined in a study of lymphopenia after photon versus proton radiotherapy. Study results and limitations: Relative stability marked proton patients; photon patients lost diversity and naive cells.

About this clone: Its antigen is unidentified.

After removal of 5 bases from V and 4 bases from J, the junction contained 6 bases not matched to a gene. The CDR3 is made up of 15 amino acids. Germline assignment: CDR1 SGHTA and CDR2 FQGTGA. Repertoires were generated with immunoSEQ multiplex PCR, while TCRdb's copy carries only in-frame clones and drops some. The table records some 44,000 clones, around 86% of them present only once. The sequenced sample was peripheral blood, obtained from a patient treated with proton-based radiotherapy. This rearrangement joins TRBV7-3 to TRBJ1-5; TRBD1 aligns across 9 bases. The receptor comes from a woman aged 70-85 years with pancreatic cancer. The CDR3 reads CASSLTGGRNQPQHF. The CDR3 bases are TGTGCCAGCAGCCTCACAGGGGGCCGGAATCAGCCCCAGCATTTT.